These 30 T cell receptor beta chains share one sample of origin, sequenced in a study of blood T cell repertoires in COVID-19. TCRdb's table, derived via immunoSEQ multiplex PCR, lists solely in-frame clones and lacks some. The data hold 75,000 to 90,000 clones, with around 78% observed a single time. The specimen was peripheral blood. All receptors derive from a man in his fifties or sixties with COVID-19, enrolled during active disease.

This chain links TRBV5-1 with TRBJ1-1; TRBD1 matches at 9 bases. The germline CDR1 and CDR2 sequences are SGHRS and YFSETQ. There are 16 residues in the CDR3. The J segment lost 0 bases and the V segment lost 3 bases, leaving 6 bases of the junction unmatched. The CDR3 DNA is TGCGCCAGCAGCTCACAGGGGGCGGGGATGAACACTGAAGCTTTCTTT. It encodes CASSSQGAGMNTEAFF. Full variable domain (outside the CDR3, taken from reference TRBV5-1 and TRBJ1-1): KAGVTQTPRYLIKTRGQQVTLSCSPISGHRSVSWYQQTPGQGLQFLFEYFSETQRNKGNFPGRFSGRQFSNSRSEMNVSTLELGDSALYLCASSSQGAGMNTEAFFGQGTRLTVV.

The genes are TRBV5-6 and TRBJ1-5, with D possibly matching TRBD1 (6 bases). The V and J ends lost 1 base and 6 bases respectively, with 14 bases between them. This CDR3 spans 15 amino acids. Germline loops: CDR1 SGHDT, CDR2 YYEEEE. CDR3 sequence (DNA): TGTGCCAGCAGCTTGCGCAGGGGAGAGGGTCAGCCCCAGCATTTT. It translates to CASSLRRGEGQPQHF. The whole variable domain, filled in from reference TRBV5-6 and TRBJ1-5, reads DAGVTQSPTHLIKTRGQQVTLRCSPKSGHDTVSWYQQALGQGPQFIFQYYEEEERQRGNFPDRFSGHQFPNYSSELNVNALLLGDSALYLCASSLRRGEGQPQHFGDGTRLSIL.

This chain links TRBV5-1 with TRBJ2-1, with 8 bases aligning to TRBD2. The germline V gene encodes CDR1 SGHRS and CDR2 YFSETQ. The CDR3 is 16 amino acids. V lost 2 bases, J lost 1 base, and 5 bases stayed unmatched. The CDR3 sequence is CASSLVSGVSYNEQFF. The CDR3 DNA is TGCGCCAGCAGCTTAGTTAGCGGGGTGTCCTACAATGAGCAGTTCTTC.

This clone was counted between two and nine times. The chain couples TRBV4-1 to TRBJ2-7; D is perhaps TRBD2 (5 bases). This CDR3 is built from 16 residues. Germline-derived CDR1 and CDR2 are MGHRA and YSYEKL. The V and J ends lost 0 bases and 2 bases respectively, with 14 bases between them. The CDR3 bases are TGCGCCAGCAGCCAAGAATGGGAGCTTGCCCCCTACGAGCAGTACTTC. This translates into CASSQEWELAPYEQYF.

The chain carries TRBV4-2 and TRBJ2-3; TRBD2 matches at 12 bases. The trim removed 0 bases at V and 3 bases at J, leaving 10 bases unmatched. Germline V gene lookup returns CDR1 LGHNA and CDR2 YNFKEQ. The CDR3 is made up of 19 amino acids. The CDR3 protein is CASSQDGLAGGPSTDTQYF. For the CDR3, the DNA is TGTGCCAGCAGCCAAGATGGGCTAGCGGGGGGGCCTTCGACAGATACGCAGTATTTT.

CDR3 amino acids: CASSLQGASEKLFF. The CDR3 nucleotides read TGCGCCAGCAGCTTACAGGGGGCAAGTGAAAAACTGTTTTTT. The V gene is TRBV5-1, the J gene TRBJ1-4, with 9 bases identical to TRBD1. Looked up from germline, CDR1 is SGHRS and CDR2 is YFSETQ. Germline trimming cut 2 bases from V and 7 bases from J; bases unmatched to any gene: 3. This CDR3 region has 14 residues.

In this sample, this clone turned up a few times. The chain is built from TRBV13 and TRBJ2-1, with a weak D call TRBD2 (6 bases). Germline loops: CDR1 PRHDT, CDR2 FYEKMQ (reference sequence). Deletions cut 0 bases from V and 2 bases from J, with 8 bases between. This CDR3 is 15 amino acids long. The CDR3 sequence is CASSLGRGPYNEQFF. The CDR3 bases are TGTGCCAGCAGCTTAGGGCGGGGTCCCTACAATGAGCAGTTCTTC.

This clone has only one observation. The chain has TRBV3-1 (or the pseudogene TRBV3-2) and TRBJ2-1; 9 bases fit TRBD1. CDR1 is LGHDT, CDR2 YNNKEL, per germline (reference sequence). This CDR3 is 15 amino acids long. V lost 0 bases to trimming and J lost 6 bases; unmatched junction nucleotides: 3. CDR3 sequence: CASSQEVTGGNEQFF. The CDR3, as DNA: TGTGCCAGCAGCCAAGAGGTGACAGGGGGCAATGAGCAGTTCTTC.

This clone occurred a few times. The gene calls are TRBV27 and TRBJ2-7; 9 nucleotides match TRBD1. V dropped 0 bases and J dropped 2; count of bases not matched to a gene: 5. The CDR3 totals 16 residues. Germline values: CDR1 MNHEY, CDR2 SMNVEV (reference sequence). In DNA form, the CDR3 reads TGTGCCAGCAGTTTATCGGGGACAGGGAGAACCTACGAGCAGTACTTC. Translating gives CASSLSGTGRTYEQYF.

This clone was counted only a few times. The chain employs TRBV7-9 and TRBJ1-5; perhaps TRBD1 as D (5 bases). Germline-derived CDR1 and CDR2 are SEHNR and FQNEAQ (reference sequence). The V and J ends lost 5 bases and 5 bases respectively, with 13 bases between them. The CDR3 totals 14 residues. The CDR3 coding sequence is TGTGCCAGCAGCCCTCAGACAGTTCATCAGCCCCAGCATTTT. As protein: CASSPQTVHQPQHF.

The table lists this clone with many counts. This sequence joins TRBV4-1 and TRBJ2-7, with a weak D call TRBD2 (6 bases). Germline loops: CDR1 MGHRA, CDR2 YSYEKL. V was pared by 4 bases and J by 2 bases, with 12 bases between. The CDR3 spans 14 residues. This CDR3 reads CASSLPGTAYEQYF. The CDR3 DNA reads as TGCGCCAGCAGCCTCCCTGGGACTGCCTACGAGCAGTACTTC.

This chain connects TRBV19 to TRBJ2-5; 8 bases are a match to TRBD1. This CDR3 has 15 amino acids. V shed 5 bases, J shed 4 bases, and the junction held 9 bases outside the gene matches. The germline V gene encodes CDR1 LNHDA and CDR2 SQIVND (reference sequence). CDR3 sequence reads: CASSSPRGLVETQYF. The CDR3 bases are TGTGCCAGTAGTTCTCCCAGGGGGCTGGTAGAGACCCAGTACTTC.

This clone was seen a single time. The chain couples TRBV7-9 to TRBJ2-7, with 7 bases that match TRBD1. V lost 5 bases to trimming and J lost 2 bases; unmatched junction nucleotides: 6. Germline lookup yields CDR1 SEHNR and CDR2 FQNEAQ (reference sequence). The length of the CDR3 is 14 residues. The CDR3 loop is CASSRRGQPYEQYF. The CDR3 DNA is TGTGCCAGCAGCCGCCGGGGACAGCCCTACGAGCAGTACTTC.

The chain recombines TRBV9 with TRBJ1-6; D is unclear. Germline V gene sequence: CDR1 SGDLS, CDR2 YYNGEE. V shed 4 bases and J shed 8 bases, with 16 bases lying between them. The CDR3 spans 15 residues. CDR3: CASSRAGGVDSPLHF. The CDR3 bases are TGTGCCAGCAGCAGGGCAGGAGGTGTGGATTCACCCCTCCACTTT.

The V call is TRBV11-2, the J call TRBJ2-5; a possible D gene is TRBD2 (6 bases). Trimming removed 7 bases from V and 4 bases from J, with 16 bases in between. This CDR3 has 14 residues. Germline loops: CDR1 SGHAT, CDR2 FQNNGV. CDR3 in DNA: TGTGCCAGCACCACCAGTCGGGGAGGAGAGACCCAGTACTTC. This translates into CASTTSRGGETQYF.

The V gene is TRBV6-5, the J gene TRBJ2-1, with TRBD2 as a possible D gene (5 bases). Germline loops: CDR1 MNHEY, CDR2 SVGAGI. V lost 9 bases and J lost 2, with 8 bases in between. CDR3 size: 12 residues. CDR3 in DNA: TGTGCCAGTAGCGACACCTACAATGAGCAGTTCTTC. This codes for CASSDTYNEQFF.

The genes are TRBV12-3 or TRBV12-4 and TRBJ1-1; 7 bases agree with TRBD1. The CDR3 has 13 residues. V shed 3 bases, J shed 5 bases, and the junction held 3 bases outside the gene matches. DNA of the CDR3: TGTGCCAGCAGTTTGACAGGGAGAACTGAAGCTTTCTTT. Translating gives CASSLTGRTEAFF.

The V and J genes are TRBV11-2 and TRBJ2-1; TRBD2 matches 12 bases. There are 18 residues in the CDR3. Germline trimming cut 3 bases from V and 7 bases from J; bases unmatched to any gene: 13. Germline V gene lookup returns CDR1 SGHAT and CDR2 FQNNGV. In DNA, the CDR3 is TGTGCCAGCAGCTTGGCTGGTCTAGCGGGGGGGCGGGAGAATGAGCAGTTCTTC. The encoded protein is CASSLAGLAGGRENEQFF.

The V call is TRBV5-1, the J call TRBJ2-5, with TRBD2 identical over 12 bases. CDR3 length: 17 residues. The V gene end was trimmed by 3 bases and the J gene end by 2 bases; junction bases not matched to a gene: 8. In germline, CDR1 is SGHRS, CDR2 YFSETQ. CDR3 amino acids: CASSSPSTSGRQETQYF. The CDR3 nucleotides read TGCGCCAGCAGCTCGCCCTCGACTAGCGGGAGACAAGAGACCCAGTACTTC. The full variable domain, its missing parts supplied by reference TRBV5-1 and TRBJ2-5, is KAGVTQTPRYLIKTRGQQVTLSCSPISGHRSVSWYQQTPGQGLQFLFEYFSETQRNKGNFPGRFSGRQFSNSRSEMNVSTLELGDSALYLCASSSPSTSGRQETQYFGPGTRLLVL.

J is TRBJ1-2 and V is TRBV21-1; no DNA check was done on the table's D call, TRBD1. TRBV21-1 corresponds to a pseudogene. This CDR3 has 15 residues. The CDR3: CASSNCQGLNYGYTF. The DNA for the CDR3 is TGTGCCAGCAGCAATTGTCAGGGTTTAAACTATGGCTACACCTTC.

This clone was counted only a few times. J is TRBJ1-1 and V is TRBV19; 10 nucleotides align to TRBD1. In germline, CDR1 is LNHDA, CDR2 SQIVND (reference sequence). The CDR3 is 14 amino acids. Trimming at V came to 9 bases and at J to 5 bases, leaving 9 bases not matched to a gene. CDR3 DNA: TGTGCCAGCAAGACAGGGGGCTCTCGAACTGAAGCTTTCTTT. Amino acids: CASKTGGSRTEAFF.

The rearrangement joins TRBV7-9 to TRBJ1-4; D perhaps matches TRBD1 (5 bases). Trimming removed 4 bases at V and 7 bases at J, with 19 bases between. There are 16 residues in the CDR3. In germline, CDR1 is SEHNR, CDR2 FQNEAQ (reference sequence). The CDR3 bases are TGTGCCAGCAGCTCCCTTCCGGGGGGTGGGAGTGAAAAACTGTTTTTT. Encoded protein: CASSSLPGGGSEKLFF.

The chain links TRBV7-3 to TRBJ1-2; D is possibly TRBD1 (5 bases). V lost 5 bases and J 4 bases, leaving 17 bases between the germline ends. This CDR3 spans 15 amino acids. Germline loops: CDR1 SGHTA, CDR2 FQGTGA. In nucleotides, the CDR3 is TGTGCCAGCAGCCTTCCAGGAGGGACTGCCTATGGCTACACCTTC. Translated, it gives CASSLPGGTAYGYTF.

V and J are TRBV18 and TRBJ1-1; D gene unclear. Germline V gene lookup returns CDR1 KGHSH and CDR2 LQKENI. V was trimmed by 2 bases and J by 0 bases, leaving 10 bases between them. The CDR3 covers 15 residues. CDR3 region: CASSPGLVMNTEAFF. The CDR3 DNA is TGTGCCAGCTCACCAGGGCTCGTAATGAACACTGAAGCTTTCTTT.

The V gene is TRBV12-2, the J gene TRBJ2-3; the table's D call, TRBD2, has no DNA check behind it. TRBV12-2 is a pseudogene. This CDR3 comprises 12 residues. The CDR3 DNA is TGTGCAAGTCGCCTAAGCTCAGATACGCAGTATTTT. Protein sequence: CASRLSSDTQYF.

In nucleotides, the CDR3 is TGCGCCAGCAGCCAAGTACCTAGCGGGTCTTCCTACGAGCAGTACTTC. Residues: CASSQVPSGSSYEQYF. This rearrangement joins TRBV4-1 to TRBJ2-7, with TRBD2 matching over 8 bases. This CDR3 has 16 residues. Trimming cost V 1 base and J 1 base; bases outside gene matches: 6. The V gene's germline CDR1 is MGHRA and CDR2 YSYEKL.

This clone was seen a handful of times. The chain joins TRBV2 to TRBJ1-1; TRBD1 matches at 9 bases. The CDR3 covers 14 residues. Germline CDR1 is SNHLY and CDR2 is FYNNEI. V trimming: 4 bases; J trimming: 5 bases; junction bases outside the gene matches: 5. CDR3 nucleotide sequence: TGTGCCAGCAGTGGTACAGGGGGCGCGACTGAAGCTTTCTTT. It codes for CASSGTGGATEAFF.

The rearrangement links TRBV30 to TRBJ1-1, with a tentative D call TRBD1 (5 bases). This CDR3 is built from 14 residues. Trimming took off 7 bases at V and 7 bases at J, with 22 bases between the two ends. Germline CDR1 and CDR2: GTSNPN and SVGIG (reference sequence). The CDR3 spells CASDQGRRVDEAFF. CDR3 in DNA: TGTGCCTCGGACCAGGGCAGGCGTGTTGATGAAGCTTTCTTT.

The chain recombines TRBV5-1 with TRBJ1-4, with D tentatively TRBD1 (6 bases). Germline loops: CDR1 SGHRS, CDR2 YFSETQ. The CDR3 sequence is 16 residues long. V lost 0 bases and J lost 8, with 17 bases in between. CDR3 residues: CASSLDPGAEGEKLFF. The CDR3 DNA reads as TGCGCCAGCAGCTTGGATCCAGGGGCTGAGGGCGAAAAACTGTTTTTT.

This clone was counted once. The chain recombines TRBV10-3 with TRBJ2-7; D remains ambiguous. Per the germline V gene, CDR1 is ENHRY and CDR2 is SYGVKD. Trimming took 0 bases from V and 2 from J, leaving 11 bases between them. This CDR3 has 15 residues. For the CDR3, the DNA is TGTGCCATCAGTGAGTCGGCAGGATCACCCTACGAGCAGTACTTC. This gives the protein CAISESAGSPYEQYF.